This T cell receptor beta chain was identified in a study of shared clonotypes between healthy human individuals. Findings and caveats of the study: Only blood was sampled; tissue repertoires likely differ. Donor scarcity curtailed the genetic and exposure-history diversity represented herein.

All donors qualified as healthy HIV-negative adults and had experienced no recent acute infections or vaccinations. Sorted-subset replicate PCRs used about 190 ng of genomic DNA. This amount corresponded to tens of thousands of T cell genomes. Assay used: immunoSEQ multiplex PCR; TCRdb lists only in-frame clones, some missing. The sample includes 1,400,000 or so clones, roughly 98.5% seen only once; the top ten take 0.36%. A word on this clone: The target antigen is unknown.

V was pared by 5 bases and J by 3 bases, with 11 bases between. Germline lookup yields CDR1 SGHVS and CDR2 FQNEAQ. CDR3 length: 13 amino acids. Sequenced: naive CD4+ T cells sorted from blood. Documented subset: CD45RA+ positively selected. V usage is TRBV7-8 and J usage is TRBJ2-7; possibly TRBD1 for D (6 bases). This TCR came from a man aged 25-45 years in good health. In DNA, the CDR3 is TGTGCCAGCAGCCGGACAGACCACTACGAGCAGTACTTC. The encoded protein is CASSRTDHYEQYF.